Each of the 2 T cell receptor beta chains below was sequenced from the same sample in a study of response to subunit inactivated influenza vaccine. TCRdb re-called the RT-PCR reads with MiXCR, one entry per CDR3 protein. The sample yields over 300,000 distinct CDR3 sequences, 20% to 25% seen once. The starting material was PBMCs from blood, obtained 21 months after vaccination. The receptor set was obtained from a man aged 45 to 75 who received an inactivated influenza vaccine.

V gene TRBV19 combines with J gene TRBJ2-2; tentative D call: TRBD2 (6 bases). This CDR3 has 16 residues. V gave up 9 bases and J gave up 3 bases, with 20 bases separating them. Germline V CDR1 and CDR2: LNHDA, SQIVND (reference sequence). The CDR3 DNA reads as TGTGCCAGCGACGCGGGACTTCTTCCCCACACCGGGGAGCTGTTTTTT. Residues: CASDAGLLPHTGELFF.

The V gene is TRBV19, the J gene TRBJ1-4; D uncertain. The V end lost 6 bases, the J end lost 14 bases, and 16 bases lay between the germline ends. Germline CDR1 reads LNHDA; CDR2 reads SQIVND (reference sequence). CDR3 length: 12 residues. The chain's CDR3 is CASSEIGGGLFF. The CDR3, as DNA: TGTGCCAGTAGCGAGATCGGAGGAGGTCTGTTTTTT.